This is a list of T cell receptor beta chains from one sample in a study of cytotoxic CD8 clonotypes in ibrutinib-treated CLL. TCRdb's copy holds only in-frame clones and misses some; the assay was immunoSEQ multiplex PCR. The sample consists of 25,000 to 30,000 clones, 57% of them appearing once. The sample here was PBMCs, taken before ibrutinib treatment. Receptors were obtained from a human donor with chronic lymphocytic leukemia. CDR3s include the opening cysteine and the closing phenylalanine or tryptophan. The D gene is left open where the match is weak. The size of a clone is reported for some rows only, either as once, few or many, or as a class for expanded clones.

V	length	size	J	D	DNA	CDR3
TRBV7-3	20	.	TRBJ2-2	TRBD2	TGTGCCAGCAGCCCAAACCGGACTAGCGGGAGGGCGTGGTGGGCCGGGGAGCTGTTTTTT	CASSPNRTSGRAWWAGELFF
TRBV9	14	medium-sized	TRBJ2-7	.	TGTGCCAGCCGCCTCTCGGACGGGAGTGGGGAGCAGTACTTC	CASRLSDGSGEQYF
TRBV5-1	13	few	TRBJ1-5	.	TGCGCCAGCAGCTCGGGCCTCAATCAGCCCCAGCATTTT	CASSSGLNQPQHF
TRBV27	15	.	TRBJ2-3	.	TGTGCCAGCAGTGACCCGAGGACCCTCACAGATACGCAGTATTTT	CASSDPRTLTDTQYF
TRBV5-1	15	once	TRBJ2-7	.	TGCGCCAGCAGCTTCCATCCCTCACAAGTATACGAGCAGTACTTC	CASSFHPSQVYEQYF
TRBV7-4	13	.	TRBJ1-2	.	TGTGCCAGCAGCTTAAACAAGAACTATGGCTACACCTTC	CASSLNKNYGYTF
TRBV29-1	12	.	TRBJ1-2	.	TGCAGCGCTGCACAGGCTAACTATGGCTACACCTTC	CSAAQANYGYTF
TRBV5-1	17	.	TRBJ2-3	TRBD2	TGCGCCAGCAGCTTGAAGGGACTAGCGATGAGCACAGATACGCAGTATTTT	CASSLKGLAMSTDTQYF
TRBV7-8	13	.	TRBJ2-1	.	TGTGCCAGCAGCATGAGACAGGTCCGTGAGCAGTTCTTC	CASSMRQVREQFF
TRBV2	17	.	TRBJ2-6	TRBD1	TGTGCCAGCAGTCCCGGGACAGGGGGAGCTGGGGCCAACGTCCTGACTTTC	CASSPGTGGAGANVLTF